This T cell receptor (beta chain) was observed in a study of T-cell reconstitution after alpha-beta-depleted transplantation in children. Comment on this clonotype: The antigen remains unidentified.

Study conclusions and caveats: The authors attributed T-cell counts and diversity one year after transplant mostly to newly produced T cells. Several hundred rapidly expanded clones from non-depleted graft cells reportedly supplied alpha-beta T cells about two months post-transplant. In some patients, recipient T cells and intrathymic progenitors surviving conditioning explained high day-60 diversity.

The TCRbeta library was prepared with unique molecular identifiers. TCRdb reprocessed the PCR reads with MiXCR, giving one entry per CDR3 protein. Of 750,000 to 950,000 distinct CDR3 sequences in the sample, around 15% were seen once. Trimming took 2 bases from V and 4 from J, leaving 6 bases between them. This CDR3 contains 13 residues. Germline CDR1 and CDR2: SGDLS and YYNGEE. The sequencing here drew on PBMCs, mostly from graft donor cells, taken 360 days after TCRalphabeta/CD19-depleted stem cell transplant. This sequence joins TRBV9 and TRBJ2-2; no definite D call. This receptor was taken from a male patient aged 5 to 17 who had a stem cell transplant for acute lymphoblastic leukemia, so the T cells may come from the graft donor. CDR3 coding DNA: TGTGCCAGCAGCGTCGTAACCACCGGGGAGCTGTTTTTT. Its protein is CASSVVTTGELFF.